This T cell receptor (beta chain) was sequenced during a study of neoadjuvant nivolumab and ipilimumab in lung cancer. CDR3 length: 16 amino acids. The V gene end was trimmed by 3 bases and the J gene end by 0 bases; junction bases not matched to a gene: 5. CDR1 LNHDA and CDR2 SQIVND come from the germline V gene (reference sequence). Sequencing used immunoSEQ multiplex PCR; TCRdb keeps in-frame clones, though not all of them. Of some 27,000 clones in the sample, around 80% were seen once. This sequence was found in an adult with non-small cell lung cancer. The V and J genes are TRBV19 and TRBJ1-5, with TRBD1 identical over 7 bases. Sequencing used peripheral blood, obtained before neoadjuvant nivolumab, alone or with ipilimumab. This CDR3 reads CASSIKGQISNQPQHF. As DNA, the CDR3 is TGTGCCAGTAGTATCAAGGGACAGATTAGCAATCAGCCCCAGCATTTT.